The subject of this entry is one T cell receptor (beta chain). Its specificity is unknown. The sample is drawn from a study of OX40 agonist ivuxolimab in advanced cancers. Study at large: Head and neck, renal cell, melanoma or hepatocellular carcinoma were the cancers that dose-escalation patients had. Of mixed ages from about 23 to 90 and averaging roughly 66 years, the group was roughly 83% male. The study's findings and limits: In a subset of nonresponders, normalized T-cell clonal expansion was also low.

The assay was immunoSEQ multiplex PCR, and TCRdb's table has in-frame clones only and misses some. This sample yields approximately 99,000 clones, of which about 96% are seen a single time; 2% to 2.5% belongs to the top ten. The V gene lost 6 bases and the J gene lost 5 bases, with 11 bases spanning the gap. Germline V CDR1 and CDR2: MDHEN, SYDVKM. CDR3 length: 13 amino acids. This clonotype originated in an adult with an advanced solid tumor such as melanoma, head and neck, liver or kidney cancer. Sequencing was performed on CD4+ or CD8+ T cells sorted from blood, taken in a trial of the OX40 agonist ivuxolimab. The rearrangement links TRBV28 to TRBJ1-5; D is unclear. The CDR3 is CASSPRGDQPQHF. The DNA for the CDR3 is TGTGCCAGCAGCCCCAGAGGAGATCAGCCCCAGCATTTT.